This T cell receptor (beta chain) was profiled in a study of siplizumab effects on memory and regulatory T cells. Note on this clone: Its antigen remains unknown.

Each sample yielded around 9.6 x 10^4 assayed TCR templates. Repertoires were generated with immunoSEQ multiplex PCR, while TCRdb's copy carries only in-frame clones and drops some. The table includes 90,000 to 130,000 clones, 92% detected once. Findings of the study overall: Tregs that proliferated in siplizumab cultures did not have their suppressive function confirmed. Phenotypic classification as naive or memory proved unattainable for roughly 75-96% of proliferating CD4+ or CD8+ clones.

Germline V gene lookup returns CDR1 SEHNR and CDR2 FQNEAQ (reference sequence). V lost 5 bases and J 1 base, leaving 12 bases between the germline ends. The length of the CDR3 is 15 residues. The J gene is TRBJ2-1, the V gene TRBV7-9; TRBD1 is a possible D gene (6 bases). The origin of this receptor is a human donor in good health. The sequenced material came from CD4+ T cells sorted from blood. In DNA, the CDR3 is TGTGCCAGCAGCGCCTACAGGGCTTCCTACAATGAGCAGTTCTTC. Translating it yields CASSAYRASYNEQFF.